One and the same sample provided the 13 T cell receptor beta chains below, sequenced in a study of Ad26.COV2.S vaccination and SARS-CoV-2 variants. The protocol was immunoSEQ multiplex PCR, while the TCRdb copy is restricted to in-frame clones and leaves out a portion. This table holds fewer than 500,000 clones, about 93% found once. Indicated treatment: 19 received Ad26.COV2.S at low or high dose, single or two shots; five or six received placebo; per-sample allocation not given. Sampling occurred on day 63 after the first vaccine or placebo injection. The material sequenced was peripheral blood, taken in a trial of Ad26.COV2.S vaccine versus placebo. Source of these receptors: a person between 18 and 65 years old who received the Ad26.COV2.S COVID-19 vaccine or a placebo.

V gene TRBV5-4 combines with J gene TRBJ2-3, with D unclear. Germline values: CDR1 SGHNT, CDR2 YYREEE (reference sequence). The ends were cut back, 0 bases at V and 0 bases at J, with 5 bases in the middle. The CDR3 is 14 residues long. This CDR3 is CASSLGSSTDTQYF. CDR3 coding DNA: TGTGCCAGCAGCTTGGGGTCAAGCACAGATACGCAGTATTTT.

The V gene is TRBV5-1, the J gene TRBJ2-5, with D perhaps matching TRBD1 (6 bases). CDR1 is SGHRS, CDR2 YFSETQ, per germline. This CDR3 spans 14 amino acids. The ends were cut back, 4 bases at V and 5 bases at J, with 15 bases in the middle. CDR3 DNA sequence: TGCGCCAGCAGCCCGCAGGGGATCGGGGAGACCCAGTACTTC. This translates into CASSPQGIGETQYF.

The chain uses TRBV10-2 and TRBJ2-7; 9 nucleotides agree with TRBD2. Per the germline V gene, CDR1 is WSHSY and CDR2 is SAAADI. The CDR3 is 15 residues long. Trimming took 5 bases from V and 2 from J; bases not matched to a gene: 7. As DNA, the CDR3 is TGCGCCAGCAGTCGCGGGACTAGCCCTCCCTACGAGCAGTACTTC. Protein product: CASSRGTSPPYEQYF.

The genes are TRBV9 and TRBJ2-5; D is ambiguous. Germline V gene lookup returns CDR1 SGDLS and CDR2 YYNGEE. V was shortened by 2 bases and J by 4 bases, with 18 bases between the two germline ends. CDR3 length: 16 residues. The CDR3: CASSVPPGPLGETQYF. CDR3 DNA: TGTGCCAGCAGCGTGCCTCCGGGTCCACTGGGAGAGACCCAGTACTTC.

In DNA, the CDR3 is TGTGCCACCAGCAGAGAGGAGGGCACTGAAGCTTTCTTT. Translated, it gives CATSREEGTEAFF. This chain links TRBV15 with TRBJ1-1; D is uncertain. Trimming left V 0 bases short and J 4 bases short, with 6 bases between. The CDR3 loop spans 13 amino acids. Germline-derived CDR1 and CDR2 are LNHNV and YYDKDF (reference sequence).

This rearrangement joins TRBV3-1 (or the pseudogene TRBV3-2) to TRBJ2-1, with D perhaps matching TRBD2 (7 bases). V lost 5 bases and J lost 8, with 13 bases in between. CDR1 and CDR2 (germline): LGHDT, YNNKEL (reference sequence). This CDR3 has 13 amino acids. As DNA, the CDR3 is TGTGCCAGCAGCTCCCAGGGGAGGGATGAGCAGTTCTTC. As protein: CASSSQGRDEQFF.

The CDR3 bases are TGTGCCAGCAGCGCCGGGACTTATAGCAATCAGCCCCAGCATTTT. It is translated as CASSAGTYSNQPQHF. This chain joins TRBV7-9 and TRBJ1-5; D may be TRBD1 (5 bases). Germline-derived CDR1 and CDR2 are SEHNR and FQNEAQ (reference sequence). The CDR3 sequence is 15 residues long. V dropped 5 bases and J dropped 0 bases, with 11 bases sitting between them.

The chain uses TRBV5-8 and TRBJ2-3, with 7 nucleotides matching TRBD1. The CDR3 totals 15 residues. CDR1 and CDR2 from the germline V gene are SGHTS and YDEGEE. V was clipped by 8 bases and J by 0 bases; unmatched bases: 9. The CDR3 here is CARSKGAKSTDTQYF. The CDR3, as DNA: TGTGCCAGATCCAAGGGGGCGAAGAGCACAGATACGCAGTATTTT.

The rearrangement joins TRBV29-1 to TRBJ1-1, with D possibly TRBD1 on 5 matching bases. V was cut by 6 bases and J by 1 base, with 15 bases left in between. Germline assignment: CDR1 SQVTM and CDR2 ANQGSEA. CDR3 length: 14 residues. CDR3 coding DNA: TGCAGCGTCGCCCCTGGGACGGCGAACACTGAAGCTTTCTTT. It yields the protein CSVAPGTANTEAFF.

CDR3 bases: TGTGCCAGCAGCATCGCGGGATTTGAGACCCAGTACTTC. Translated, it gives CASSIAGFETQYF. This chain links TRBV11-2 with TRBJ2-5; TRBD2 might be the D (6 bases). The CDR3 runs 13 residues. Germline CDR1 reads SGHAT; CDR2 reads FQNNGV. The V end lost 5 bases, the J end lost 5 bases, and 12 bases lay between the germline ends. Supplemented by reference TRBV11-2 and TRBJ2-5, the full variable domain reads EAGVAQSPRYKIIEKRQSVAFWCNPISGHATLYWYQQILGQGPKLLIQFQNNGVVDDSQLPKDRFSAERLKGVDSTLKIQPAKLEDSAVYLCASSIAGFETQYFGPGTRLLVL.

The DNA of the CDR3 is TGTGCCAGCAGCTTACGTAGCGGGAACTCCTACGAGCAGTACTTC. It translates to CASSLRSGNSYEQYF. This sequence joins TRBV7-2 and TRBJ2-7; 8 bases align to TRBD2. Germline V lookup: CDR1 SGHTA, CDR2 FQGNSA. CDR3 size: 15 residues. With 2 bases clipped from V and 0 bases from J, the junction kept 3 bases outside the gene matches.

The V and J genes are TRBV30 and TRBJ1-2; D not resolved. The CDR3 spans 12 residues. Germline V lookup: CDR1 GTSNPN, CDR2 SVGIG (reference sequence). V shed 3 bases and J shed 5 bases, with 10 bases lying between them. CDR3 amino acids: CAWRANTYGYTF. In DNA, the CDR3 is TGTGCCTGGAGAGCCAACACGTATGGCTACACCTTC.

This sequence joins TRBV19 and TRBJ2-7; D is uncertain. The CDR3 has 13 amino acids. Trimming stripped 5 bases from V and 3 bases from J, with 11 bases between. Germline V gives CDR1 LNHDA, CDR2 SQIVND (reference sequence). The CDR3 DNA is TGTGCCAGTAGTCTAAGGGAAGACTACGAGCAGTACTTC. This translates into CASSLREDYEQYF.